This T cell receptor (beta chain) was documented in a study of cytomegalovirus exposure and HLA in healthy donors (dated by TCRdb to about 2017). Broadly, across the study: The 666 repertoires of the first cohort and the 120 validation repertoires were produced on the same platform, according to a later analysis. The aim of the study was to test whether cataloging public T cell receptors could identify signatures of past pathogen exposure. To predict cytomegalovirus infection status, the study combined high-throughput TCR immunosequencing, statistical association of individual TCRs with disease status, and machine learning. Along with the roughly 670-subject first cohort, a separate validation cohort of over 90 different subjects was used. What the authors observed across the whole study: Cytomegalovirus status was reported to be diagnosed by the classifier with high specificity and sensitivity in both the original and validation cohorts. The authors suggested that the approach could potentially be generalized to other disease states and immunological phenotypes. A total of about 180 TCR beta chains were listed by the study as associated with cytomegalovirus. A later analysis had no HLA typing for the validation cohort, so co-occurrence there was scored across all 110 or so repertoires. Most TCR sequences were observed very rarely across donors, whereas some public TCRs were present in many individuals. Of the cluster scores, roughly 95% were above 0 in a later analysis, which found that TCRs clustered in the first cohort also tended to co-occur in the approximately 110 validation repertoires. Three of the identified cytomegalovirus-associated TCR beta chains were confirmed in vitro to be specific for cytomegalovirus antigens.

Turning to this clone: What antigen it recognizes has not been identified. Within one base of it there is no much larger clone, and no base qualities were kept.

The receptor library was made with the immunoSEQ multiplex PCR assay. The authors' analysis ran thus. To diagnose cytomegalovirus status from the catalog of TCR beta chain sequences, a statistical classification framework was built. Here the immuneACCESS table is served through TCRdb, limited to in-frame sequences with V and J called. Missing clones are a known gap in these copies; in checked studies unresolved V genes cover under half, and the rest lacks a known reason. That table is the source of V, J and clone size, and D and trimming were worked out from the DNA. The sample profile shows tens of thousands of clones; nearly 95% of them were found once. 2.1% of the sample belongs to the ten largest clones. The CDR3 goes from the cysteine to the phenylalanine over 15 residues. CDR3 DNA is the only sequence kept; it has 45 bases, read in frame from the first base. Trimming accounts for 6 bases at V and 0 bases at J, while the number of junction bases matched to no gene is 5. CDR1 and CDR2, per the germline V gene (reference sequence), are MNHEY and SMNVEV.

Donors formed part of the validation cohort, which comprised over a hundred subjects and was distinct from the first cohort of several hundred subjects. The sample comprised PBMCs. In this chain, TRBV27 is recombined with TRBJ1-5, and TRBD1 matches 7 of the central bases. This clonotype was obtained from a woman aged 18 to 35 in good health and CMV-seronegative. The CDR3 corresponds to CASRDRSYSNQPQHF. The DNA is TGTGCCAGCAGGGACAGGTCTTATAGCAATCAGCCCCAGCATTTT.